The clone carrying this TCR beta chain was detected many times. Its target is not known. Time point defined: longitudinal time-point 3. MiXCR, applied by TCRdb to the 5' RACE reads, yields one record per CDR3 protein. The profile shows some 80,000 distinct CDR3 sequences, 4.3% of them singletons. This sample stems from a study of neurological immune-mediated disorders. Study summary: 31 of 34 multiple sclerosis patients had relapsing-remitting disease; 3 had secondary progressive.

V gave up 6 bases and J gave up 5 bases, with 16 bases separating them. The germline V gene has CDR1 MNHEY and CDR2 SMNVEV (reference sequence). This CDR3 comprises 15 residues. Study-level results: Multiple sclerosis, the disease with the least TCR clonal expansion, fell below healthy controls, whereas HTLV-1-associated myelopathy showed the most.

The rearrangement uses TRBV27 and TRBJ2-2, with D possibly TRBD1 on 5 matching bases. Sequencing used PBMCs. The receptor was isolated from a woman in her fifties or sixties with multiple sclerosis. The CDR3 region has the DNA TGTGCCAGCAGCCCGACAGTTATGGGAACCGGGGAGCTGTTTTTT. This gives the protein CASSPTVMGTGELFF.